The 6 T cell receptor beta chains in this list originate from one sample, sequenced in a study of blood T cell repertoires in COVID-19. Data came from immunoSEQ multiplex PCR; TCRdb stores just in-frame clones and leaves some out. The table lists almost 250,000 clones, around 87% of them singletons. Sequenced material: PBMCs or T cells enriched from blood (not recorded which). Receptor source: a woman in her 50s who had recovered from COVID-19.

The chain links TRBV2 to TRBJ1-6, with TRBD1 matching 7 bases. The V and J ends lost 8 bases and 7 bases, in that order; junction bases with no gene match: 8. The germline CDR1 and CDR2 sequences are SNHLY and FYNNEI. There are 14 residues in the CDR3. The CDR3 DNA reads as TGTGCCAGCGGGAGACAGGGAGGCAATTCACCCCTCCACTTT. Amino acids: CASGRQGGNSPLHF.

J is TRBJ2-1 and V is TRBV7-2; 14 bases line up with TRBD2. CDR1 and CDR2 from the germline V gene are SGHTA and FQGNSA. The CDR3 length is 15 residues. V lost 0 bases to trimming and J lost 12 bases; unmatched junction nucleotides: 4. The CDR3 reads CASSLAGLAGEWQFF. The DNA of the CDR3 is TGTGCCAGCAGCTTAGCGGGACTAGCGGGAGAATGGCAGTTCTTC.

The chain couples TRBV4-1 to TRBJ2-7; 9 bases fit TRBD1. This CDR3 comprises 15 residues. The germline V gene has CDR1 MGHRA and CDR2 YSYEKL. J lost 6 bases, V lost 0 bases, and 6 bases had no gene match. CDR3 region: CASSQDIGTGTEQYF. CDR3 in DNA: TGCGCCAGCAGCCAAGATATTGGGACAGGGACCGAGCAGTACTTC.

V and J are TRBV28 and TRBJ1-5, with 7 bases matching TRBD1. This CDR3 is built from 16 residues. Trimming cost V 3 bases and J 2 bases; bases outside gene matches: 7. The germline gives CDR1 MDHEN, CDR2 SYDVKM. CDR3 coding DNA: TGTGCCAGCAGTTTTCAAGGGGGCATGGGCAATCAGCCCCAGCATTTT. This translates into CASSFQGGMGNQPQHF. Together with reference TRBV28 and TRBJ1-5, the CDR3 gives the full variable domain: DVKVTQSSRYLVKRTGEKVFLECVQDMDHENMFWYRQDPGLGLRLIYFSYDVKMKEKGDIPEGYSVSREKKERFSLILESASTNQTSMYLCASSFQGGMGNQPQHFGDGTRLSIL.

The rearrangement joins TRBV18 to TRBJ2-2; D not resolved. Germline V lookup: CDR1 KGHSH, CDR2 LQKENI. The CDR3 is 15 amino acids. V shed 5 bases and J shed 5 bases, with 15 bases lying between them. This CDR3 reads CASSSVQSWTGELFF. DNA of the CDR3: TGTGCCAGCTCATCCGTACAATCGTGGACCGGGGAGCTGTTTTTT.

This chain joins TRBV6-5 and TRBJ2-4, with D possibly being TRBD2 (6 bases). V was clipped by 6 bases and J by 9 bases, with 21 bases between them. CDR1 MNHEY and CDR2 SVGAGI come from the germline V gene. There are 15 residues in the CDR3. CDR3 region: CASSREAGPARIQYF. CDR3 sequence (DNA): TGTGCCAGCAGCAGGGAGGCGGGGCCGGCGCGCATTCAGTACTTC.